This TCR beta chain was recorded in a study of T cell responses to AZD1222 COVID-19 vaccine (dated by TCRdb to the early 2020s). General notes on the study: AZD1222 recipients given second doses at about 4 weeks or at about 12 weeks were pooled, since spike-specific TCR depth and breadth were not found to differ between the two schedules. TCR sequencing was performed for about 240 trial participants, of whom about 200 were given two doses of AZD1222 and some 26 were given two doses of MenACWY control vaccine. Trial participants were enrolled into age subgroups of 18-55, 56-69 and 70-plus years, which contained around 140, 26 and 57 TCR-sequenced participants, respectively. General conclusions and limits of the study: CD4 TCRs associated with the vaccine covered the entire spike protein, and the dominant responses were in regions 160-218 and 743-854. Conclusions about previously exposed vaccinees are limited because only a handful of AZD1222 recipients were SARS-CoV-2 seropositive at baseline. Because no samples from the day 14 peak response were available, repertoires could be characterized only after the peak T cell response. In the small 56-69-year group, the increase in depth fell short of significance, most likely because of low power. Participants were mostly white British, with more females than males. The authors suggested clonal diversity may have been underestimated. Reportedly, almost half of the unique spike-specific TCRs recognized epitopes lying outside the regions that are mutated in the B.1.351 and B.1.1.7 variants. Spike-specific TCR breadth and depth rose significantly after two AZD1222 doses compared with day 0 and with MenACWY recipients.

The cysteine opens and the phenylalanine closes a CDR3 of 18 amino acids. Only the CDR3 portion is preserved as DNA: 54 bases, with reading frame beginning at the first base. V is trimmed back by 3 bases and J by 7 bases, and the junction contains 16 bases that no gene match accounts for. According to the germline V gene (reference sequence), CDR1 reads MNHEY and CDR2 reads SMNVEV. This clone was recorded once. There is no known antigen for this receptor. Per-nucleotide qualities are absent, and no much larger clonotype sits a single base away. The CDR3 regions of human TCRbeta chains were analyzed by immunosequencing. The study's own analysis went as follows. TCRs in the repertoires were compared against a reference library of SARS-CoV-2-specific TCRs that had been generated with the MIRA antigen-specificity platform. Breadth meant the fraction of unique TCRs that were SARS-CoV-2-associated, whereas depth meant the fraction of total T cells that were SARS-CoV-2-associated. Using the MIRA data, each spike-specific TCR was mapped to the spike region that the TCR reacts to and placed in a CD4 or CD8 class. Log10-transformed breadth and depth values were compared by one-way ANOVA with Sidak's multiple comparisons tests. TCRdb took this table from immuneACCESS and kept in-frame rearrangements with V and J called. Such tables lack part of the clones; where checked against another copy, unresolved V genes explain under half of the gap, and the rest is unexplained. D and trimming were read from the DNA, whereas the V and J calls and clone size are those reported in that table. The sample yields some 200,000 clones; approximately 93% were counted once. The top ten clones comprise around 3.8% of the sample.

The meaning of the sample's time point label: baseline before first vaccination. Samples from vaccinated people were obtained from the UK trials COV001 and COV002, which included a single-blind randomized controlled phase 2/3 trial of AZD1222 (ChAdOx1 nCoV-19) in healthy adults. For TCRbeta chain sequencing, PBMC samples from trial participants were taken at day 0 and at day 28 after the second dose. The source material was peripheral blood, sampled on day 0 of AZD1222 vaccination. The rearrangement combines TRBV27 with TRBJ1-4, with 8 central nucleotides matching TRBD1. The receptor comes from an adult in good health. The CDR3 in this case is CASSFEPDRVGVGEKLFF. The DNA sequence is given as TGTGCCAGCAGTTTTGAACCGGACAGGGTTGGGGTTGGTGAAAAACTGTTTTTT.